Following are 14 T cell receptor beta chains from one sample sequenced in a study of T cell responses to AZD1222 COVID-19 vaccine. The table came from immunoSEQ multiplex PCR; TCRdb's copy has only in-frame clones and leaves some out. The repertoire holds tens of thousands of clones, with 80% as singletons. Specimen: peripheral blood, collected on day 0 of AZD1222 vaccination. The receptor set was obtained from an adult in good health.

The chain is built from TRBV7-9 and TRBJ2-3; TRBD2 aligns across 7 bases. The CDR3 is made up of 15 amino acids. Trimming took 5 bases from V and 6 from J; bases not matched to a gene: 11. Germline CDR1 and CDR2: SEHNR and FQNEAQ (reference sequence). CDR3 protein: CASSGSGARRDTQYF. The CDR3, as DNA: TGTGCCAGCAGCGGCAGCGGGGCCAGGAGGGATACGCAGTATTTT.

J is TRBJ2-7 and V is TRBV7-9, with 7 positions matching TRBD2. The length of the CDR3 is 12 residues. CDR1 is SEHNR and CDR2 is FQNEAQ in the germline V gene (reference sequence). The trim removed 1 base at V and 7 bases at J, leaving 1 base unmatched. Written as DNA, the CDR3 is TGTGCCAGCAGCTTAGTTAGCGGGGAGCAGTACTTC. Translating gives CASSLVSGEQYF.

V is TRBV27 and J is TRBJ1-2; 9 bases match TRBD1. The ends lost 5 bases at V and 4 bases at J; junction bases unmatched: 8. The CDR3 loop spans 15 amino acids. The germline V gene encodes CDR1 MNHEY and CDR2 SMNVEV (reference sequence). CDR3 sequence: CASSLRQGGSYGYTF. As DNA, the CDR3 is TGTGCCAGCAGTCTCCGACAGGGGGGCTCCTATGGCTACACCTTC.

This clone appeared a single time. The chain couples TRBV10-2 to TRBJ1-2; 9 bases match TRBD1. The CDR3 has 13 residues. Germline assignment: CDR1 WSHSY and CDR2 SAAADI. After removal of 8 bases from V and 7 bases from J, the junction contained 8 bases not matched to a gene. DNA of the CDR3: TGCGCCAGCCTTGACAGGGGGGATAGTGGCTACACCTTC. Protein sequence: CASLDRGDSGYTF.

This clone was seen more than once but under ten times. V usage is TRBV11-2 and J usage is TRBJ1-6; no firm D call. Germline V gives CDR1 SGHAT, CDR2 FQNNGV. Deletions cut 1 base from V and 7 bases from J, with 14 bases between. This CDR3 comprises 16 residues. CDR3 amino acids: CASSLGSSGRNSPLHF. In DNA form, the CDR3 reads TGTGCCAGCAGCTTAGGTAGTTCGGGCAGGAATTCACCCCTCCACTTT.

The chain joins TRBV3-1 (or the pseudogene TRBV3-2) to TRBJ2-5; 7 bases align to TRBD1. The CDR3 loop spans 16 amino acids. Germline lookup yields CDR1 LGHDT and CDR2 YNNKEL (reference sequence). With V trimmed by 6 bases and J by 4 bases, 14 bases remained unmatched. CDR3 in amino acids: CASSRPGTVRRETQYF. In DNA form, the CDR3 reads TGTGCCAGCAGTCGACCCGGGACAGTAAGACGAGAGACCCAGTACTTC.

The J gene is TRBJ2-3, the V gene TRBV29-1; tentative D call: TRBD2 (6 bases). The germline CDR1 and CDR2 sequences are SQVTM and ANQGSEA. The CDR3 consists of 11 residues. Trimming took off 7 bases at V and 5 bases at J, with 10 bases between the two ends. CDR3: CSGGDGDTQYF. In nucleotides, the CDR3 is TGCAGCGGGGGGGATGGAGATACGCAGTATTTT.

With regard to this clone: The sample holds other DNA sequences that translate to the same CDR3. CDR3 coding DNA: TGTGCCAGCAGCTACACAGGGGGCTATGGCTACACCTTC. Translation: CASSYTGGYGYTF. The chain is built from TRBV6-5 and TRBJ1-2; 8 bases are shared with TRBD1. The CDR3 has 13 residues. Germline assignment: CDR1 MNHEY and CDR2 SVGAGI. After removal of 6 bases from V and 4 bases from J, the junction contained 4 bases not matched to a gene.

The V gene is TRBV6-5, the J gene TRBJ2-2, with D possibly being TRBD2 (6 bases). This CDR3 comprises 13 residues. The V and J ends lost 9 bases and 6 bases respectively, with 14 bases between them. Germline CDR1 reads MNHEY; CDR2 reads SVGAGI. The CDR3 here is CASRLDWAGELFF. CDR3 nucleotide sequence: TGTGCCAGTAGACTAGATTGGGCCGGGGAGCTGTTTTTT.

The V and J genes are TRBV25-1 and TRBJ2-2; TRBD1 agrees at 7 bases. The V segment lost 6 bases and the J segment 4 bases; nucleotides outside the gene matches: 14. This CDR3 region has 17 residues. The germline V gene has CDR1 MGHDK and CDR2 SYGVNS. CDR3 bases: TGTGCCAGCAGCGACCCCCGAGGGGGCGCGGGCACCGGGGAGCTGTTTTTT. It is translated as CASSDPRGGAGTGELFF.

The gene calls are TRBV9 and TRBJ2-1; D perhaps matches TRBD2 (6 bases). CDR3 length: 15 residues. Per germline, CDR1 SGDLS and CDR2 YYNGEE. Trimming took off 4 bases at V and 9 bases at J, with 20 bases between the two ends. Here the CDR3 DNA reads TGTGCCAGCAGCCCCCGACTAGTAGGAGTGGCTGAGCAGTTCTTC. It yields the protein CASSPRLVGVAEQFF.

V is TRBV2 and J is TRBJ1-2; the match to TRBD1 covers 7 bases. The CDR3 runs 13 residues. Germline CDR1 and CDR2: SNHLY and FYNNEI. V lost 7 bases and J lost 2; bases outside the gene matches: 4. CDR3 DNA: TGTGCCAGCAAGCGGGACAGAAACTATGGCTACACCTTC. Translated, it gives CASKRDRNYGYTF. The full variable domain, rest sourced from reference TRBV2 and TRBJ1-2, is EPEVTQTPSHQVTQMGQEVILRCVPISNHLYFYWYRQILGQKVEFLVSFYNNEISEKSEIFDDQFSVERPDGSNFTLKIRSTKLEDSAMYFCASKRDRNYGYTFGSGTRLTVV.

This clone was observed a handful of times. This chain connects TRBV14 to TRBJ1-6; D is perhaps TRBD1 (5 bases). Germline V gene lookup returns CDR1 SGHDN and CDR2 FVKESK. CDR3 length equals 15 residues. V gave up 5 bases and J gave up 9 bases, with 17 bases separating them. The CDR3 loop reads CASSNRDAIVSPLHF. In DNA form, the CDR3 reads TGTGCCAGCAGCAACCGGGACGCAATAGTTTCACCCCTCCACTTT.

This rearrangement joins TRBV28 to TRBJ1-2, with D maybe TRBD1 (5 bases). Germline V gene lookup returns CDR1 MDHEN and CDR2 SYDVKM. Trimming left V 3 bases short and J 4 bases short, with 6 bases between. This CDR3 region has 12 residues. The CDR3: CASSFGGYGYTF. In DNA, the CDR3 is TGTGCCAGCAGTTTCGGGGGCTATGGCTACACCTTC.